One and the same sample provided the 21 T cell receptor beta chains below, sequenced in a study of T cell responses to AZD1222 COVID-19 vaccine. Sequencing used immunoSEQ multiplex PCR; TCRdb keeps in-frame clones, though not all of them. In the table there are roughly 180,000 clones, approximately 94% of which are singletons. The input for sequencing was peripheral blood, taken on day 0 of AZD1222 vaccination. The source is an adult in good health.

J is TRBJ2-1 and V is TRBV5-6; TRBD2 aligns across 12 bases. V shed 3 bases, J shed 6 bases, and the junction held 10 bases outside the gene matches. This CDR3 is 17 amino acids long. Germline V gene data show CDR1 as SGHDT and CDR2 as YYEEEE. The CDR3 region is CASSSLTSGSYINEQFF. For the CDR3, the DNA is TGTGCCAGCAGCTCCTTGACTAGCGGGAGCTACATCAATGAGCAGTTCTTC.

The gene calls are TRBV21-1 and TRBJ1-2; TRBD1 is the table's D call, not checked against the DNA. TRBV21-1 is assigned pseudogene status. The CDR3 totals 17 residues. The CDR3 DNA is TGTGCCAGCAGCAACCGGGACAGGCTAGCGTCTAACTATGGCTACACCTTC. This encodes CASSNRDRLASNYGYTF.

The V gene is TRBV5-4, the J gene TRBJ1-2; tentatively, D is TRBD1 (6 bases). V lost 0 bases and J 9 bases, leaving 9 bases between the germline ends. In germline, CDR1 is SGHNT, CDR2 YYREEE (reference sequence). This CDR3 comprises 12 residues. The CDR3 DNA reads as TGTGCCAGCAGCTTGGCAGGGGCAAGCTACACCTTC. Its protein is CASSLAGASYTF.

This clone turned up a few times. V is TRBV28 and J is TRBJ1-1; TRBD1 aligns across 9 bases. CDR3 length: 16 amino acids. Trimming at V came to 1 base and at J to 1 base, leaving 4 bases not matched to a gene. The V gene's germline CDR1 is MDHEN and CDR2 SYDVKM. Written as DNA, the CDR3 is TGTGCCAGCAGTTTATTGATGGGACAGGGGAACACTGAAGCTTTCTTT. Translation gives CASSLLMGQGNTEAFF.

This clone was seen only once. This chain uses TRBV28 with TRBJ2-5, with D perhaps TRBD1 (6 bases). CDR3 size: 17 residues. Germline CDR1 MDHEN, CDR2 SYDVKM. V dropped 4 bases and J dropped 2 bases, with 20 bases sitting between them. CDR3 in DNA: TGTGCCAGCAGTTCATCCGGGACACCCGATCCACAAGAGACCCAGTACTTC. It codes for CASSSSGTPDPQETQYF.

This chain links TRBV15 with TRBJ1-6; possibly TRBD1 for D (5 bases). Germline values: CDR1 LNHNV, CDR2 YYDKDF (reference sequence). Trimming cost V 3 bases and J 4 bases, with 7 bases left between them. The length of the CDR3 is 14 residues. The CDR3 reads CATSSQGYNSPLHF. As DNA, the CDR3 is TGTGCCACCAGCAGCCAGGGATATAATTCACCCCTCCACTTT.

The chain uses TRBV29-1 and TRBJ2-1; 7 bases are a match to TRBD2. In germline, CDR1 is SQVTM, CDR2 ANQGSEA. J gave up 0 bases and V 5 bases, and 4 bases lay outside the gene matches. The CDR3 runs 14 residues. CDR3: CSVPSGGSYNEQFF. The CDR3 nucleotides read TGCAGCGTTCCTAGCGGAGGCTCCTACAATGAGCAGTTCTTC.

This sequence joins TRBV9 and TRBJ1-1, with D tentatively TRBD1 (6 bases). Per germline, CDR1 SGDLS and CDR2 YYNGEE. This CDR3 contains 12 residues. Deletions cut 7 bases from V and 3 bases from J, with 10 bases between. The CDR3 reads CASSQGDTEAFF. The CDR3, as DNA: TGTGCCAGCTCACAGGGAGACACTGAAGCTTTCTTT.

This rearrangement joins TRBV11-2 to TRBJ1-2; weak D call: TRBD1 (5 bases). V was cut by 5 bases and J by 8 bases, with 9 bases left in between. The CDR3 has 11 amino acids. CDR1 is SGHAT, CDR2 FQNNGV, per germline. CDR3 in DNA: TGTGCCAGCAGCGGGGGTAACGGCTACACCTTC. Its translation is CASSGGNGYTF.

The chain links TRBV10-3 to TRBJ1-3, with unresolved D. This CDR3 comprises 14 residues. Trimming removed 10 bases at V and 0 bases at J, with 13 bases between. Germline V gene lookup returns CDR1 ENHRY and CDR2 SYGVKD. CDR3: CATNIKSSGNTIYF. The CDR3 nucleotides read TGTGCCACCAATATCAAGAGCTCTGGAAACACCATATATTTT.

The chain joins TRBV15 to TRBJ2-5, with 7 bases fitting TRBD1. Germline V gene lookup returns CDR1 LNHNV and CDR2 YYDKDF (reference sequence). The CDR3 length is 15 residues. Trimming cost V 5 bases and J 2 bases; bases outside gene matches: 8. CDR3 residues: CATSLGQDLQETQYF. The CDR3 coding sequence is TGTGCCACCAGCCTTGGACAGGACTTACAAGAGACCCAGTACTTC.

The rearrangement links TRBV21-1 to TRBJ1-1; no DNA check was done on the table's D call, TRBD1. TRBV21-1 is given as a pseudogene. The CDR3 spans 14 residues. Here the CDR3 reads CASSTGAMNTEAFF. CDR3 DNA sequence: TGTGCCAGCAGCACAGGGGCGATGAACACTGAAGCTTTCTTT.

This sequence joins TRBV19 and TRBJ1-2; no clear D. The V end lost 6 bases, the J end lost 0 bases, and 8 bases lay between the germline ends. CDR1 LNHDA and CDR2 SQIVND come from the germline V gene (reference sequence). The length of the CDR3 is 13 residues. The CDR3 region has the DNA TGTGCCAGTAGCCCAACAGCTAACTATGGCTACACCTTC. Protein: CASSPTANYGYTF.

The chain employs TRBV11-3 and TRBJ1-1; the D is unclear. Trimming took 1 base from V and 3 from J, leaving 6 bases between them. The CDR3 spans 13 residues. In germline, CDR1 is SGHNT, CDR2 YENEEA. The CDR3 DNA sequence: TGTGCCAGCAGCTTAGCCGGGGACACTGAAGCTTTCTTT. Translated: CASSLAGDTEAFF.

The chain combines TRBV18 with TRBJ1-2, with D maybe TRBD1 (6 bases). The ends were cut back, 3 bases at V and 1 base at J, with 18 bases in the middle. This CDR3 region has 17 residues. CDR1 KGHSH and CDR2 LQKENI come from the germline V gene. The CDR3 sequence is CASSPERTVIINYGYTF. In DNA form, the CDR3 reads TGTGCCAGCTCACCCGAACGGACAGTCATTATTAACTATGGCTACACCTTC. Full variable domain (outside the CDR3, taken from reference TRBV18 and TRBJ1-2): NAGVMQNPRHLVRRRGQEARLRCSPMKGHSHVYWYRQLPEEGLKFMVYLQKENIIDESGMPKERFSAEFPKEGPSILRIQQVVRGDSAAYFCASSPERTVIINYGYTFGSGTRLTVV.

The V call is TRBV25-1, the J call TRBJ2-2; 10 bases align to TRBD1. V shed 3 bases and J 3 bases; nucleotides not matched to a gene: 1. The CDR3 sequence is 15 residues long. Germline values: CDR1 MGHDK, CDR2 SYGVNS. This CDR3 reads CASSETGGDTGELFF. In DNA form, the CDR3 reads TGTGCCAGCAGTGAGACAGGGGGCGACACCGGGGAGCTGTTTTTT.

The rearrangement uses TRBV28 and TRBJ2-4, with D perhaps TRBD1 or TRBD2 (5 bases each). CDR3 length equals 15 residues. Germline values: CDR1 MDHEN, CDR2 SYDVKM. V was shortened by 6 bases and J by 3 bases, with 15 bases between the two germline ends. CDR3 nucleotides: TGTGCCAGCAGAGGGGACCCCTGGGACAAAAACATTCAGTACTTC. This sequence encodes CASRGDPWDKNIQYF.

With regard to this clone: A junction boundary mismatches the germline segment, possibly from a read error. V usage is TRBV3-1 (or the pseudogene TRBV3-2) and J usage is TRBJ1-5; D may be TRBD1 (5 bases). The CDR3 totals 14 residues. The germline V gene encodes CDR1 LGHDT and CDR2 YNNKEL (reference sequence). In DNA form, the CDR3 reads TGTGCCAGTAGCCAAGAGGGGTCCAATCAGCCCCAGCATTTT. Translation gives CASSQEGSNQPQHF.

This clone has just one count. The chain carries TRBV14 and TRBJ2-1; possibly TRBD1 or TRBD2 for D (5 bases each). Per germline, CDR1 SGHDN and CDR2 FVKESK. The CDR3 length is 14 residues. Between the trimmed V and J ends, which lost 0 bases and 10 bases, there was a span of 13 bases. The CDR3 coding sequence is TGTGCCAGCAGCCAAGATGGGCCCAGGGACGAGCAGTTCTTC. It specifies CASSQDGPRDEQFF.

The chain recombines TRBV10-3 with TRBJ1-3; TRBD1 matches 7 bases. The trim removed 9 bases at V and 2 bases at J, leaving 16 bases unmatched. This CDR3 comprises 17 residues. Germline V CDR1 and CDR2: ENHRY, SYGVKD. CDR3 DNA: TGTGCCATAAAAGAGGGAACAGGGGCTGATACTGGAAACACCATATATTTT. Protein sequence: CAIKEGTGADTGNTIYF.

The V and J genes are TRBV10-3 and TRBJ2-1; D not certain. Germline CDR1 reads ENHRY; CDR2 reads SYGVKD. The ends were cut back, 2 bases at V and 4 bases at J, with 18 bases in the middle. The CDR3 contains 17 residues. This CDR3 is CAISEGPRASRYNEQFF. The CDR3 nucleotides are TGTGCCATCAGTGAGGGACCAAGGGCTTCAAGGTACAATGAGCAGTTCTTC.